Presented here are 9 T cell receptor beta chains from one specimen sequenced in a study of prognosis after radiotherapy for stage I lung cancer. CDR3 of TCR beta was amplified from genomic DNA via a two-round multiplex PCR. Used in first-round PCR were primers specific to each TRBV and TRBJ gene. TCRdb re-called the multiplex PCR reads through MiXCR, storing one row per CDR3 protein. The sample has fewer than 40,000 distinct CDR3 sequences, nearly 35% seen once; the top ten hold roughly 17%. The sample in question was PBMCs, obtained before or after stereotactic body radiation therapy (not recorded which). The source is a donor over 45 with non-small cell lung cancer.

A word on this clonotype: With only one base between it and a far larger clone, this is likely a read error. The gene calls are TRBV6-4 and TRBJ1-2; the D is unclear. The V end was cut by 3 bases, the J end by 3 bases, with 17 bases between. The germline CDR1 and CDR2 sequences are MRHNA and SNTAGT. The CDR3 is 16 residues long. The CDR3 nucleotides read TGTGCCAGCAGTGAAAGTACAGCGTCTAATTACTATGGCTACACCTTC. It yields the protein CASSESTASNYYGYTF.

This clonotype was counted ten times or more. This chain connects TRBV12-3 or TRBV12-4 to TRBJ1-4; D unclear. The CDR3 is made up of 12 amino acids. V was trimmed by 6 bases and J by 8 bases, leaving 10 bases between them. CDR3 nucleotide sequence: TGTGCCAGCAGCCTGGGAAGAGAAAAACTGTTTTTT. Translating it yields CASSLGREKLFF.

In this sample, this clonotype turned up many times. The gene calls are TRBV12-3 or TRBV12-4 and TRBJ1-4; 7 bases line up with TRBD1. Germline trimming cut 3 bases from V and 11 bases from J; bases unmatched to any gene: 6. CDR3 length: 13 amino acids. Here the CDR3 DNA reads TGTGCCAGCAGTTTGGGACAGAGGATGAAACTGTTTTTT. Amino acids: CASSLGQRMKLFF.

Details on this clonotype: Relative to the germline gene, one junction end is altered; a read error may explain this. The chain couples TRBV6-1 to TRBJ1-6; D is unresolved. Per germline, CDR1 MNHNS and CDR2 SASEGT. This CDR3 region has 14 residues. The chain's CDR3 is CASSEAAQLSPLRF. The CDR3 region has the DNA TGTGCCAGCAGTGAAGCGGCTCAGCTCTCACCCCTCCGCTTT.

In the case of this clonotype: Mismatch with germline at one junction end may stem from a read error. The CDR3 protein is CASSFNRGRSWANALTF. The CDR3 DNA sequence: TGTGCCAGCAGTTTTAACAGGGGACGCTCTTGGGCCAACGCCCTGACTTTC. The gene calls are TRBV27 and TRBJ2-6; 7 bases align to TRBD1. This CDR3 spans 17 amino acids. Germline CDR1 MNHEY, CDR2 SMNVEV (reference sequence).

This sequence joins TRBV10-3 and TRBJ1-2; no firm D call. CDR1 and CDR2 (germline): ENHRY, SYGVKD. CDR3 length: 14 residues. Trimming removed 9 bases from V and 3 bases from J, with 17 bases in between. The CDR3 region is CAIRVGSPHYGYTF. The CDR3, as DNA: TGTGCCATACGGGTGGGCAGCCCTCACTATGGCTACACCTTC.

This clonotype was detected many times. V is TRBV5-1 and J is TRBJ2-3; 9 bases match TRBD1. V lost 4 bases to trimming and J lost 0 bases; unmatched junction nucleotides: 9. The CDR3 is 17 amino acids. Germline V lookup: CDR1 SGHRS, CDR2 YFSETQ. The CDR3 DNA reads TGCGCCAGCAGCCGGGACAGGGCCTTTGGGAGCACAGATACGCAGTATTTT. It yields the protein CASSRDRAFGSTDTQYF.

This clonotype was seen ten or more times. The CDR3 sequence: CSARGGTATYEQYF. In nucleotides, the CDR3 is TGCAGTGCTAGAGGTGGGACCGCCACCTACGAGCAGTACTTC. V gene TRBV20-1 combines with J gene TRBJ2-7; D possibly uses TRBD1 or TRBD2 (5 bases each). V gave up 1 base and J gave up 2 bases, with 12 bases separating them. The CDR3 loop spans 14 amino acids. Germline-derived CDR1 and CDR2 are DFQATT and SNEGSKA (reference sequence).

This rearrangement joins TRBV12-3 or TRBV12-4 to TRBJ2-7; the match to TRBD2 covers 12 bases. The CDR3 loop spans 15 amino acids. J lost 11 bases, V lost 5 bases, and 13 bases had no gene match. CDR3 sequence (DNA): TGTGCCAGCAGTCCAGGGACTAGCGGGCCACGGGAGAAGTACTTC. It is translated as CASSPGTSGPREKYF.